A single sample is the source of the 11 T cell receptor beta chains below, sequenced in a study of T-cell memory formation after mild COVID-19 (dated by TCRdb to the early 2020s). Libraries were prepared through 5' RACE. Instrument used: Illumina NovaSeq 6000. TCRdb trimmed public reads at Q25 via fastp, called clones via MiXCR and kept in-frame beta chains. One record per CDR3 amino acid sequence lists the most common genes and DNA. Within this sample are under 650,000 distinct CDR3 sequences, with about 20% of them counted one time only. Around 12% of the sample lies in the top ten. The sample was PBMCs or a T cell subset sorted from them (not recorded which). These receptors came from an adult woman who had mild COVID-19 (a few samples of this study predate the infection). The sample titles of this study are shuffled in the database, so cell type and time point are left out; the donor was told from shared clones.

This clonotype came up a few times. V gene TRBV6-2 or TRBV6-3 combines with J gene TRBJ1-4, with 7 bases fitting TRBD1. The CDR3 totals 15 residues. Germline CDR1 and CDR2: MNHEY and SVGEGT. V lost 6 bases to trimming and J lost 8 bases; unmatched junction nucleotides: 12. The chain's CDR3 is CASRYGQAGGEKLFF. The CDR3, as DNA: TGTGCCAGCAGATACGGACAGGCCGGGGGAGAAAAACTGTTTTTT.

The genes are TRBV27 and TRBJ2-6; D is ambiguous. The CDR3 is made up of 14 amino acids. Trimming removed 7 bases from V and 0 bases from J, with 7 bases in between. CDR1 and CDR2 (germline): MNHEY, SMNVEV (reference sequence). The CDR3 DNA reads TGTGCCAGCACAGCGTACTCTGGGGCCAACGTCCTGACTTTC. It translates to CASTAYSGANVLTF.

This clonotype showed up just a few times. The CDR3 reads CASSAGTRTGYNEQFF. CDR3 DNA sequence: TGTGCCAGCAGCGCCGGGACCCGAACTGGCTACAATGAGCAGTTCTTC. The rearrangement uses TRBV12-3 or TRBV12-4 and TRBJ2-1; D might be TRBD1 or TRBD2, each matching 5 bases. CDR3 length: 16 residues. V dropped 6 bases and J dropped 3 bases, with 18 bases sitting between them.

The chain combines TRBV20-1 with TRBJ2-3, with D unresolved. Germline lookup yields CDR1 DFQATT and CDR2 SNEGSKA (reference sequence). The CDR3 covers 15 residues. The V and J ends lost 3 bases and 1 base respectively, with 14 bases between them. CDR3 amino acids: CSASVRSLGTDTQYF. CDR3 coding DNA: TGCAGTGCTAGTGTCCGGAGTCTGGGCACAGATACGCAGTATTTT.

This sequence joins TRBV12-3 or TRBV12-4 and TRBJ2-7; 11 bases align to TRBD2. The V gene end was trimmed by 3 bases and the J gene end by 4 bases; junction bases not matched to a gene: 8. CDR3 length: 16 amino acids. The CDR3 spells CASSFRAGLAAYEQYF. The CDR3 coding sequence is TGTGCCAGCAGTTTTCGCGCGGGACTAGCGGCTTACGAGCAGTACTTC.

In its sample, this clonotype was seen a few times. This chain uses TRBV4-2 with TRBJ2-7; 7 bases map to TRBD2. CDR1 is LGHNA and CDR2 is YNFKEQ in the germline V gene. V lost 3 bases, J lost 5 bases, and 4 bases stayed unmatched. The CDR3 loop spans 13 amino acids. Written as DNA, the CDR3 is TGTGCCAGCAGCCAGAGGAGCGGGGACGAGCAGTACTTC. Translation: CASSQRSGDEQYF.

There are many counts of this clonotype. This chain links TRBV7-2 with TRBJ2-5; possible D gene TRBD1, 8 bases. This CDR3 has 15 amino acids. The V end was cut by 5 bases, the J end by 4 bases, with 17 bases between. Germline V gene lookup returns CDR1 SGHTA and CDR2 FQGNSA. The CDR3 loop is CASSQRTGRVETQYF. CDR3 DNA: TGTGCCAGCAGCCAACGGACAGGGAGGGTAGAGACCCAGTACTTC.

The J gene is TRBJ1-5, the V gene TRBV10-3, with D unclear. Trimming pared 7 bases from V and 3 bases from J, leaving 10 bases between. The CDR3 is 13 amino acids. Germline lookup yields CDR1 ENHRY and CDR2 SYGVKD. The CDR3 sequence is CAIMERDNQPQHF. CDR3 in DNA: TGTGCCATCATGGAGAGGGACAATCAGCCCCAGCATTTT.

Many counts were recorded for this clonotype. The junction departs from the called germline gene at one end, perhaps through a read error. DNA for the CDR3: TGTGCCAGCAGCTTGTCCCTCCAAGAGACCCAGTACTTC. It is translated as CASSLSLQETQYF. The J gene is TRBJ2-5, the V gene TRBV5-1; the D is unclear. Germline loops: CDR1 SGHRS, CDR2 YFSETQ. The CDR3 sequence is 13 residues long.

In its sample, this clonotype was seen a few times. The chain employs TRBV7-2 and TRBJ2-1; TRBD2 is a possible D gene (5 bases). CDR3 size: 15 residues. V dropped 2 bases and J dropped 5 bases, with 13 bases sitting between them. CDR1 is SGHTA and CDR2 is FQGNSA in the germline V gene. The CDR3 bases are TGTGCCAGCAGCTTATCTTGGCTAGCCAACAATGAGCAGTTCTTC. It yields the protein CASSLSWLANNEQFF. The whole variable domain, remainder taken from reference TRBV7-2 and TRBJ2-1, is GAGVSQSPSNKVTEKGKDVELRCDPISGHTALYWYRQSLGQGLEFLIYFQGNSAPDKSGLPSDRFSAERTGGSVSTLTIQRTQQEDSAVYLCASSLSWLANNEQFFGPGTRLTVL.

The chain joins TRBV29-1 to TRBJ2-7; D remains ambiguous. Between the trimmed V and J ends, which lost 7 bases and 5 bases, there was a span of 15 bases. Germline loops: CDR1 SQVTM, CDR2 ANQGSEA. This CDR3 is 12 amino acids long. Here the CDR3 reads CSANSGTNEQYF. The CDR3 DNA is TGCAGCGCTAACTCAGGTACCAACGAGCAGTACTTC.